A selection of T cell receptor beta chains follows, all from one sample in a study of long-term antiretroviral therapy in people with HIV. Only in-frame clones appear in the TCRdb table, and some are missing; sequencing was by immunoSEQ multiplex PCR. The sample has approximately 30,000 clones, more than 70% seen once; the top ten hold less than 6%. The source was unsorted PBMCs, collected 0.8 years after starting antiretroviral therapy. Receptor source: a woman aged 25 to 39 with HIV. Both conserved end residues are part of each CDR3. D genes are given only for firm matches. The size field is filled for only some rows; it gives once, few, many or a size class.

>TRBV15|TRBJ1-3|NA|NA
TGTGCCACCAGCAGAGATCGCTTTGACACCATATATTTT
CATSRDRFDTIYF
>TRBV6-5|TRBJ2-4|NA|NA
TGTGCCAGCAGTTACCTGGTCGATCTAGCCAAAAACATTCAGTACTTC
CASSYLVDLAKNIQYF
>TRBV29-1|TRBJ1-2|NA|NA
TGCAGCGTTGACTATGGGGTATCGAACCCTGGGACCACCTTC
CSVDYGVSNPGTTF
>TRBV29-1|TRBJ2-3|TRBD2|NA
TGCAGCGTGGCAGGGACTAGCGGGGGCACAGATACGCAGTATTTT
CSVAGTSGGTDTQYF
>TRBV5-1|TRBJ1-1|NA|NA
TGCGCCAGCAGCTTGATGAGGGCTTCGGGCACTGAAGCTTTCTTT
CASSLMRASGTEAFF
>TRBV5-4|TRBJ2-7|TRBD1|NA
TGTGCCAGCAGCTTTGCTGGGGACAGCGAGCAGTACTTC
CASSFAGDSEQYF
>TRBV27|TRBJ2-1|TRBD2|NA
TGTGCCAGCAGTTTTGGGACTAGCGGGAGGAATGAGCAGTTCTTC
CASSFGTSGRNEQFF
>TRBV29-1|TRBJ2-1|NA|NA
TGCAGCGTTCGATCAGCACGTGCCTACAATGAGCAGTTCTTC
CSVRSARAYNEQFF
>TRBV11-2|TRBJ1-1|NA|NA
TGTGCCAGCAGCTTCGGGCAGCGGATGAAAGCTTTCTTT
CASSFGQRMKAFF
>TRBV28|TRBJ2-4|NA|few
TGTGCCAGTTCGAACACTCAGGCTTCAGCCAAAAACATTCAGTACTTC
CASSNTQASAKNIQYF
>TRBV2|TRBJ2-1|NA|NA
TGTGCCAGCAGTGAAGCGCTTTTGTCTGGGCTGAATGAGCAGTTCTTC
CASSEALLSGLNEQFF
>TRBV18|TRBJ1-4|TRBD1|NA
TGTGCCAGCTCACCGGTGACAGGGGGCGGAGGTGGCGAAAAACTGTTTTTT
CASSPVTGGGGGEKLFF
>TRBV5-1|TRBJ2-3|NA|NA
TGCGCCAGCAGCTTGGATTCTGGGTCAGATACGCAGTATTTT
CASSLDSGSDTQYF
>TRBV19|TRBJ1-4|TRBD1|NA
TGTGCCAGTACCCAGAATACCGGGACAGGGGGTGAAAAACTGTTTTTT
CASTQNTGTGGEKLFF
>TRBV6-5|TRBJ1-1|TRBD1|NA
TGTGCCAGCAGTTACAGGGGGCGGAACACTGAAGCTTTCTTT
CASSYRGRNTEAFF
>TRBV5-1|TRBJ2-3|TRBD2|NA
TGCGCCAGCAGCCTTGGGGAGCGGGGCATCACAGATACGCAGTATTTT
CASSLGERGITDTQYF
>TRBV11-2|TRBJ1-3|NA|NA
TGTGCCAGCAGCGTAAGCCAAAGTGGAAACACCATATATTTT
CASSVSQSGNTIYF
>TRBV29-1|TRBJ2-1|NA|NA
TGCAGCGTGACCCGGACTTGGGCCTCCTACAATGAGCAGTTCTTC
CSVTRTWASYNEQFF
>TRBV9|TRBJ1-2|TRBD1|NA
TGTGCCAGCAGCGCACGACAGGGGATGGGCTATGGCTACACCTTC
CASSARQGMGYGYTF
>TRBV7-9|TRBJ2-1|TRBD2|NA
TGTGCCAGCGGGGCTAGCGGGGGGGCCAATGAGCAGTTCTTC
CASGASGGANEQFF
>TRBV11-2|TRBJ2-5|TRBD2|once
TGTGCCAGCAGCTCCCCCCGCGTCCTAGCGGCGGAGACCCAGTACTTC
CASSSPRVLAAETQYF
>TRBV7-8|TRBJ2-5|TRBD2|NA
TGTGCCAGCAGCTTAGCGGGGGGGGAGACCCAGTACTTC
CASSLAGGETQYF
>TRBV4-1|TRBJ2-5|NA|NA
TGCGCCAGCAGCCGAGACGACAAACAAGAGACCCAGTACTTC
CASSRDDKQETQYF
>TRBV10-3|TRBJ1-2|TRBD1|NA
TGTGCCATCAGTACCTCATCAGGGGGAAAAAACTATGGCTACACCTTC
CAISTSSGGKNYGYTF
>TRBV5-1|TRBJ2-3|TRBD2|NA
TGCGCCAGCAGCTTGGCGGGGGGGACAGATACGCAGTATTTT
CASSLAGGTDTQYF
>TRBV5-6|TRBJ1-1|TRBD1|NA
TGTGCCAGCAGCTTTGGACAGGGATACGACACTGAAGCTTTCTTT
CASSFGQGYDTEAFF
>TRBV5-4|TRBJ2-5|TRBD2|NA
TGTGCCAGCAGCTCCGGGGGGGTGATTGCAGAGACCCAGTACTTC
CASSSGGVIAETQYF
>TRBV2|TRBJ1-2|NA|NA
TGTGCCAGCAGTGAGTCCCAGGGTTATGGCTACACCTTC
CASSESQGYGYTF
>TRBV5-4|TRBJ1-5|TRBD1|NA
TGTGCCAGCAGCTTGGGGGGACAGGGGGGCGATCAGCCCCAGCATTTT
CASSLGGQGGDQPQHF
>TRBV15|TRBJ2-5|NA|NA
TGTGCCACCAGGCTACAGGGATACAAAGAGACCCAGTACTTC
CATRLQGYKETQYF
>TRBV7-2|TRBJ1-3|NA|NA
TGTGCCAGCAGCTCGACGGACAGAGCCGGACGCTCTGGAAACACCATATATTTT
CASSSTDRAGRSGNTIYF
>TRBV5-1|TRBJ1-1|NA|NA
TGCGCCAGCAGCTCCGGGGGGGTTCCGAACACTGAAGCTTTCTTT
CASSSGGVPNTEAFF
>TRBV5-1|TRBJ1-3|NA|NA
TGCGCCAGCAGCTTGGGGGGAATCGGTGGAAACACCATATATTTT
CASSLGGIGGNTIYF
>TRBV30|TRBJ2-3|TRBD1|NA
TGTGCCTGGAGTGGGATCTTGGGGACAGGGCATCGGAATACGCAGTATTTT
CAWSGILGTGHRNTQYF
>TRBV7-7|TRBJ2-3|TRBD2|NA
TGTGCCAGCAGCCCCGGACTAGCGGTGACAGATACGCAGTATTTT
CASSPGLAVTDTQYF
>TRBV19|TRBJ1-5|NA|NA
TGTGCCAGTAGTATCGGGACCCCGGGGTGGCCCCAGCATTTT
CASSIGTPGWPQHF
>TRBV19|TRBJ2-6|NA|NA
TGTGCCAGTAGTATAGATGTCCGGGACTCTGGGGCCAACGTCCTGACTTTC
CASSIDVRDSGANVLTF
>TRBV9|TRBJ1-1|TRBD1|NA
TGTGCCAGCAGCGGGGGACAGGGTAACACTGAAGCTTTCTTT
CASSGGQGNTEAFF
>TRBV19|TRBJ2-2|NA|NA
TGTGCCAGTACTCCGGGACCCGGCACCGGGGAGCTGTTTTTT
CASTPGPGTGELFF